This passage covers 9 T cell receptor beta chains from one sample sequenced in a study of post-analysis software for immune sequencing data. Antigen specificity for these receptors is unknown. Built from TCR beta cDNA, the libraries had unique molecular identifiers in them. TCRdb redid the calling of the PCR reads with MiXCR, one entry per CDR3 protein. This table has hundreds of thousands of distinct CDR3 sequences, roughly half appearing once. The study, taken as a whole, reports: Comparison of patients with controls showed roughly five TRBV segments more frequent in patients, TRBV5-6, TRBV5-1 and TRBV20-1 among them.

Sequenced input: blood. These receptors came from a girl aged 5-17 years with multiple sclerosis.

The chain uses TRBV5-5 and TRBJ2-4; D is unresolved. Deletions cut 4 bases from V and 12 bases from J, with 11 bases between. CDR3 length equals 11 residues. Germline V gene lookup returns CDR1 SGHKS and CDR2 YYEKEE (reference sequence). CDR3 nucleotide sequence: TGTGCCAGCAGCGCTGCCGGGCCTCAGTACTTC. It codes for CASSAAGPQYF. The full variable domain, its missing parts supplied by reference TRBV5-5 and TRBJ2-4, is DAGVTQSPTHLIKTRGQQVTLRCSPISGHKSVSWYQQVLGQGPQFIFQYYEKEERGRGNFPDRFSARQFPNYSSELNVNALLLGDSALYLCASSAAGPQYFGAGTRLSVL.

Only a few counts were recorded for this clonotype. The chain employs TRBV20-1 and TRBJ2-7, with D possibly TRBD1 on 5 matching bases. Trimming shortened V by 8 bases and J by 3 bases, and 14 bases separated the two germline ends. This CDR3 comprises 12 residues. CDR1 is DFQATT and CDR2 is SNEGSKA in the germline V gene (reference sequence). CDR3 residues: CSTFSQGYEQYF. In nucleotides, the CDR3 is TGCAGTACATTTTCCCAGGGCTACGAGCAGTACTTC.

This clonotype was counted a single time. The chain combines TRBV20-1 with TRBJ1-4, with D unresolved. Per germline, CDR1 DFQATT and CDR2 SNEGSKA (reference sequence). The V gene lost 0 bases and the J gene lost 3 bases, with 14 bases spanning the gap. The CDR3 extends over 16 amino acids. DNA for the CDR3: TGCAGTGCTAGAGATCCGCGCCGGGATCCTAATGAAAAACTGTTTTTT. Its protein is CSARDPRRDPNEKLFF.

The CDR3 sequence: CATSSQGTGTQYF. CDR3 DNA sequence: TGTGCCACCAGCAGTCAGGGGACTGGTACGCAGTATTTT. The J gene is TRBJ2-3, the V gene TRBV15; either TRBD1 or TRBD2 may supply D (6 bases each). Looked up from germline, CDR1 is LNHNV and CDR2 is YYDKDF (reference sequence). The CDR3 runs to 13 residues. Trimming took 3 bases from V and 8 from J, leaving 12 bases between them.

The chain joins TRBV14 to TRBJ1-1, with D hard to call. CDR1 and CDR2 from the germline V gene are SGHDN and FVKESK. This CDR3 region has 18 residues. V was cut by 1 base and J by 1 base, with 19 bases left in between. The CDR3 spells CASSQAVRKPLGNTEAFF. CDR3 DNA: TGTGCCAGCAGCCAAGCTGTGAGGAAGCCCCTCGGGAACACTGAAGCTTTCTTT.

The table lists this clonotype with a count of one. The chain couples TRBV9 to TRBJ1-2; D is perhaps TRBD1 (6 bases). Trimming shortened V by 4 bases and J by 2 bases, and 15 bases separated the two germline ends. The CDR3 length is 15 residues. Per the germline V gene, CDR1 is SGDLS and CDR2 is YYNGEE. The CDR3 DNA is TGTGCCAGCAGCATCGGACCAGGGGTCAACTATGGCTACACCTTC. Translating gives CASSIGPGVNYGYTF.

This chain uses TRBV29-1 with TRBJ1-1; D is ambiguous. V was pared by 0 bases and J by 10 bases, with 3 bases between. The CDR3 sequence is 9 residues long. Germline CDR1 is SQVTM and CDR2 is ANQGSEA. The CDR3: CSVEDRAFF. The CDR3 nucleotides read TGCAGCGTTGAAGATCGAGCTTTCTTT. The whole variable domain, remainder taken from reference TRBV29-1 and TRBJ1-1, is SAVISQKPSRDICQRGTSLTIQCQVDSQVTMMFWYRQQPGQSLTLIATANQGSEATYESGFVIDKFPISRPNLTFSTLTVSNMSPEDSSIYLCSVEDRAFFGQGTRLTVV.

The genes are TRBV7-3 and TRBJ1-2, with TRBD1 matching 7 bases. Germline V CDR1 and CDR2: SGHTA, FQGTGA. Trimming took 5 bases from V and 8 from J; bases not matched to a gene: 14. There are 15 residues in the CDR3. The CDR3 is CASSPRPEGQKGYTF. Here the CDR3 DNA reads TGTGCCAGCAGCCCACGACCGGAGGGACAGAAGGGCTACACCTTC.

V gene TRBV29-1 combines with J gene TRBJ2-1; 7 positions agree with TRBD1. Germline V gene sequence: CDR1 SQVTM, CDR2 ANQGSEA. CDR3 size: 13 residues. V was pared by 6 bases and J by 7 bases, with 9 bases of the junction left unmatched. In nucleotides, the CDR3 is TGCAGCGTCTCAAGGACAGGTGGGAATGAGCAGTTCTTC. Protein sequence: CSVSRTGGNEQFF.